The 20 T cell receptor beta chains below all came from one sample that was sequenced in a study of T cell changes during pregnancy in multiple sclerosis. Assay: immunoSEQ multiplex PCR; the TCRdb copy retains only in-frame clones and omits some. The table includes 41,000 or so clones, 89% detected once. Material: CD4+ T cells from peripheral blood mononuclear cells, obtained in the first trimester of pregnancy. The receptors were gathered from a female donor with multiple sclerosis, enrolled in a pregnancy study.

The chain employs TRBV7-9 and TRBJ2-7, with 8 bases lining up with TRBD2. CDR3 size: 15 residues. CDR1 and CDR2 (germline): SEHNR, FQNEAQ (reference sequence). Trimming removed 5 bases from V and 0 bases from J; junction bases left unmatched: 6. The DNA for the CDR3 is TGTGCCAGCAGCGGTCTAGCGGGTTACTCCTACGAGCAGTACTTC. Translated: CASSGLAGYSYEQYF.

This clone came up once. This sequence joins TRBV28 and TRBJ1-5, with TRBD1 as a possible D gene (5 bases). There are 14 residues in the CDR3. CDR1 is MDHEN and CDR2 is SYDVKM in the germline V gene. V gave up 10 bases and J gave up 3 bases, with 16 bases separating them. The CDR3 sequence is CATILGRDNQPQHF. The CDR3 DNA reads TGTGCCACCATACTCGGCAGGGACAATCAGCCCCAGCATTTT.

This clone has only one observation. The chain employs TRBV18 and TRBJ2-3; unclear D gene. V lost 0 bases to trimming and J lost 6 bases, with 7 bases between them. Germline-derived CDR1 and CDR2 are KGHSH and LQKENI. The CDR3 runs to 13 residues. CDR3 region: CASSPPVRDTQYF. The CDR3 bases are TGTGCCAGCTCACCACCGGTCCGGGATACGCAGTATTTT.

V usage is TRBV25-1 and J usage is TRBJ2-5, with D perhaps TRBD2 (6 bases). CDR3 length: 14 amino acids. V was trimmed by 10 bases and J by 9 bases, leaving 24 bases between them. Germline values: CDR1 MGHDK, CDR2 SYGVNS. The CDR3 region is CATSFGTGPVPQYF. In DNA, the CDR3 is TGTGCCACCTCCTTCGGGACTGGGCCGGTGCCCCAGTACTTC.

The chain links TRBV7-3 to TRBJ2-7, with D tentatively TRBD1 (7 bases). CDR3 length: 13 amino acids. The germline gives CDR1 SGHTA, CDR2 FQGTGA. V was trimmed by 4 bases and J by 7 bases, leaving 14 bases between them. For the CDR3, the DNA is TGTGCCAGCAGCTCCGCACAGGGGAGGGAGCAGTACTTC. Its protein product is CASSSAQGREQYF.

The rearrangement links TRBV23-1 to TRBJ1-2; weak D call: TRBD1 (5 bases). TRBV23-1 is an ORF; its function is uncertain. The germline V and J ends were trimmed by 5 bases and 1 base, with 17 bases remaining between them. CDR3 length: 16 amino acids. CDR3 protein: CASSSISRQHNYGYTF. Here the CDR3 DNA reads TGCGCCAGCAGTTCAATCTCGAGACAGCATAACTATGGCTACACCTTC.

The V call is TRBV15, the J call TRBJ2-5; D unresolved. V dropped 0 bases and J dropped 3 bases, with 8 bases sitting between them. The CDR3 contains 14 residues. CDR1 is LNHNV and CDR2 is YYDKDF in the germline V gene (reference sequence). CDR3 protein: CATSRDSVEETQYF. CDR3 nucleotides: TGTGCCACCAGCAGAGATAGTGTGGAAGAGACCCAGTACTTC.

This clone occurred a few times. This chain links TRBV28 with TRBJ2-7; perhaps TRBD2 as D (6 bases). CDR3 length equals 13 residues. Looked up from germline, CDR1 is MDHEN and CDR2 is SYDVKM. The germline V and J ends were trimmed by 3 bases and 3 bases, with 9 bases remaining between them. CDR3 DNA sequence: TGTGCCAGCAGTTTGGGACTTCTCTACGAGCAGTACTTC. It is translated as CASSLGLLYEQYF.

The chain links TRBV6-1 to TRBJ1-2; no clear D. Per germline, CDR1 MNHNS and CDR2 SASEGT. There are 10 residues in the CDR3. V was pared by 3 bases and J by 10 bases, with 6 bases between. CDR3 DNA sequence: TGTGCCAGCAGTGACATCCCCTACACCTTC. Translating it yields CASSDIPYTF.

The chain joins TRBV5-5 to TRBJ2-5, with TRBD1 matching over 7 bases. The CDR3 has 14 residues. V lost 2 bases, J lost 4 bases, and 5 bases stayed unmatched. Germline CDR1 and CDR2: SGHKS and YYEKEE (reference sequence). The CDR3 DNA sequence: TGTGCCAGCAGCTTTCCGACAGGGCCAGAGACCCAGTACTTC. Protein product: CASSFPTGPETQYF.

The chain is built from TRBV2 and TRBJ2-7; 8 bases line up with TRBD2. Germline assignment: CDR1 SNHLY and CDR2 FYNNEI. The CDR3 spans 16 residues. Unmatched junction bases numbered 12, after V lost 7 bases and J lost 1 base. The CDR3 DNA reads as TGTGCCAGCATGAAGTCAACTAGCGGCCCTTCCTACGAGCAGTACTTC. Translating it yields CASMKSTSGPSYEQYF.

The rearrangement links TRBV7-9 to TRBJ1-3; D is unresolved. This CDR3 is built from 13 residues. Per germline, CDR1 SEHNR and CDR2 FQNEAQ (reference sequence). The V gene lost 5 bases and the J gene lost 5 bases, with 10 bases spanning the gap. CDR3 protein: CASSPSSRNTIYF. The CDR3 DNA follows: TGTGCCAGCAGCCCCTCCAGTCGAAACACCATATATTTT.

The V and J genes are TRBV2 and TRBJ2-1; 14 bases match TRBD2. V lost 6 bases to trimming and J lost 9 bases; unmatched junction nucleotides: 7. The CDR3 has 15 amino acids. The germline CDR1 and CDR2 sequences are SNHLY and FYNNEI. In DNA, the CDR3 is TGTGCCAGCAGAGAGGGACTAGCGGGAGATCTTGAGCAGTTCTTC. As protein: CASREGLAGDLEQFF.

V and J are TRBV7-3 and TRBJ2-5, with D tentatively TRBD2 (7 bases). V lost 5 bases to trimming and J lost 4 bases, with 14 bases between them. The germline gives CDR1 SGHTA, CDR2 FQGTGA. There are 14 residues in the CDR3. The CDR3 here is CASSLGGQGETQYF. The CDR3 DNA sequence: TGTGCCAGCAGCCTCGGGGGGCAAGGAGAGACCCAGTACTTC.

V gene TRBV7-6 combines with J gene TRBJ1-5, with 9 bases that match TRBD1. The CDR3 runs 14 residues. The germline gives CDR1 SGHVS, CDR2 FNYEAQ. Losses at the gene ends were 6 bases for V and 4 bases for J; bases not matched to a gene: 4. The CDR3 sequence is CASSDRGLNQPQHF. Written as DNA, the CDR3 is TGTGCCAGCAGTGACAGGGGGTTAAATCAGCCCCAGCATTTT.

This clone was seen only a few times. The CDR3 DNA reads TGTGCCAGCAGGGGGCGGGGGGCTAACTATGGCTACACCTTC. As protein: CASRGRGANYGYTF. The V and J genes are TRBV28 and TRBJ1-2, with a weak D call TRBD1 (5 bases). V was clipped by 6 bases and J by 0 bases, with 11 bases between them. From germline, CDR1 is MDHEN and CDR2 SYDVKM. The length of the CDR3 is 14 residues.

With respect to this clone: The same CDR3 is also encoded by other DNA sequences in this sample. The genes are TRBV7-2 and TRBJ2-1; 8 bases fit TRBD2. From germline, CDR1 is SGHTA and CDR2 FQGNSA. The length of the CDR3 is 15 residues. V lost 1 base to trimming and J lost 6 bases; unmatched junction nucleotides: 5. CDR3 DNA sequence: TGTGCCAGCAGCTTAGGTGGCGCGGGAGGCAATGAGCAGTTCTTC. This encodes CASSLGGAGGNEQFF.

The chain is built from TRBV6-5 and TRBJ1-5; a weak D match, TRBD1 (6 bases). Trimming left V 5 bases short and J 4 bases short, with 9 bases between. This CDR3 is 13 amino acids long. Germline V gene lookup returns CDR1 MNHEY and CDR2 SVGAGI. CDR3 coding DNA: TGTGCCAGCAGTGGAGACAGGAATCAGCCCCAGCATTTT. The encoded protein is CASSGDRNQPQHF.

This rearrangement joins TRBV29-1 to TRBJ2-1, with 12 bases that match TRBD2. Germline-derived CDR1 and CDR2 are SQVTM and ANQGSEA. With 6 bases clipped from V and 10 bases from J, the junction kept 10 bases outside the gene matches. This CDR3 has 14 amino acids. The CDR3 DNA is TGCAGCGTACGACTAGCGGGAGTGTTAGGGGAGCAGTTCTTC. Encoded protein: CSVRLAGVLGEQFF.

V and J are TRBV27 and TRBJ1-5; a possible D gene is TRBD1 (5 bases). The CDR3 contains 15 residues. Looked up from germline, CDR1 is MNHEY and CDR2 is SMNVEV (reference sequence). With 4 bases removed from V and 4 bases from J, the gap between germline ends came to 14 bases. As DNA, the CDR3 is TGTGCCAGCAGTTCGGGGGGATTAGTTAATCAGCCCCAGCATTTT. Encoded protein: CASSSGGLVNQPQHF.